The 3 T cell receptor beta chains reported below all come from one sample, sequenced in a study of shared clonotypes between healthy human individuals. The table came from immunoSEQ multiplex PCR; TCRdb's copy has only in-frame clones and leaves some out. The sample yields some 2,400,000 clones, approximately 96% seen once. Sequencing input: naive CD4+ T cells sorted from blood. Subset given: CD45RA+ positively selected. All receptors come from a man aged 18-30 years in good health.

The rearrangement joins TRBV19 to TRBJ2-5; the D gene is possibly TRBD1 (7 bases). V was cut by 3 bases and J by 4 bases, with 15 bases left in between. Germline CDR1 and CDR2: LNHDA and SQIVND (reference sequence). CDR3 length: 15 residues. The CDR3 here is CASSIWTQGGETQYF. The DNA of the CDR3 is TGTGCCAGTAGTATTTGGACGCAGGGGGGAGAGACCCAGTACTTC.

This rearrangement joins TRBV7-9 to TRBJ1-5; D is unresolved. The germline CDR1 and CDR2 sequences are SEHNR and FQNEAQ (reference sequence). V lost 0 bases, J lost 11 bases, and 11 bases lay in between. CDR3 size: 13 residues. CDR3: CASSLAEASTQHF. The CDR3 bases are TGTGCCAGCAGCTTAGCCGAGGCTTCCACCCAGCATTTT.

The V call is TRBV10-3, the J call TRBJ2-3; 7 bases are shared with TRBD1. This CDR3 is 12 amino acids long. Trimming took 5 bases from V and 10 from J; bases not matched to a gene: 6. Germline V gene sequence: CDR1 ENHRY, CDR2 SYGVKD. The DNA for the CDR3 is TGTGCCATCAGTAATGACAGGGAAGCGCAGTATTTT. Amino acid sequence: CAISNDREAQYF.